The 6 T cell receptor beta chains below all came from one sample that was sequenced in a study of cytomegalovirus exposure and HLA in healthy donors. Sequenced by immunoSEQ multiplex PCR; TCRdb stores in-frame clones only, minus some. Of more than 60,000 clones listed, 97% are singletons. The sample was PBMCs. Receptors were obtained from a young woman in good health and CMV-seropositive.

The chain links TRBV28 to TRBJ2-1, with 8 nucleotides matching TRBD2. The V segment lost 1 base and the J segment 2 bases; nucleotides outside the gene matches: 4. This CDR3 contains 16 residues. Per the germline V gene, CDR1 is MDHEN and CDR2 is SYDVKM. Here the CDR3 reads CASSLSSGPTYNEQFF. The CDR3 nucleotides read TGTGCCAGCAGTTTATCTAGCGGGCCAACCTACAATGAGCAGTTCTTC.

This chain links TRBV7-9 with TRBJ2-1, with a possible D match to TRBD2 (6 bases). The CDR3 runs 15 residues. Trimming cost V 2 bases and J 4 bases, with 12 bases left between them. Germline values: CDR1 SEHNR, CDR2 FQNEAQ (reference sequence). The CDR3 nucleotides read TGTGCCAGCAGCTTAAGCAGCGGGCAGTACAATGAGCAGTTCTTC. It codes for CASSLSSGQYNEQFF.

V usage is TRBV25-1 and J usage is TRBJ2-5; perhaps TRBD2 as D (5 bases). V lost 3 bases to trimming and J lost 2 bases, with 7 bases between them. This CDR3 region has 13 residues. Germline assignment: CDR1 MGHDK and CDR2 SYGVNS. In DNA, the CDR3 is TGTGCCAGCAGTGACGGGGTACAAGAGACCCAGTACTTC. Protein sequence: CASSDGVQETQYF. Full variable domain (missing parts from reference TRBV25-1 and TRBJ2-5): EADIYQTPRYLVIGTGKKITLECSQTMGHDKMYWYQQDPGMELHLIHYSYGVNSTEKGDLSSESTVSRIRTEHFPLTLESARPSHTSQYLCASSDGVQETQYFGPGTRLLVL.

This chain links TRBV10-3 with TRBJ2-7; 9 nucleotides agree with TRBD1. Losses at the gene ends were 3 bases for V and 0 bases for J; bases not matched to a gene: 6. This CDR3 has 16 residues. CDR1 and CDR2 (germline): ENHRY, SYGVKD. The CDR3 region is CAISEPGTGSSYEQYF. The CDR3 DNA is TGTGCCATCAGTGAACCCGGGACAGGGAGCTCCTACGAGCAGTACTTC.

In this sample, this clone turned up a few times. The chain recombines TRBV2 with TRBJ2-1; 11 nucleotides match TRBD2. The V gene end was trimmed by 3 bases and the J gene end by 9 bases; junction bases not matched to a gene: 7. Germline CDR1 SNHLY, CDR2 FYNNEI. The CDR3 runs to 15 residues. CDR3 sequence reads: CASSDTSGSEGEQFF. For the CDR3, the DNA is TGTGCCAGCAGTGATACTAGCGGGAGTGAGGGTGAGCAGTTCTTC. The variable domain in full, with the rest retrieved from reference TRBV2 and TRBJ2-1, is EPEVTQTPSHQVTQMGQEVILRCVPISNHLYFYWYRQILGQKVEFLVSFYNNEISEKSEIFDDQFSVERPDGSNFTLKIRSTKLEDSAMYFCASSDTSGSEGEQFFGPGTRLTVL.

This clone has only one observation. This chain connects TRBV30 to TRBJ1-2, with D possibly matching TRBD1 (6 bases). V was clipped by 5 bases and J by 4 bases, with 20 bases between them. There are 15 residues in the CDR3. Germline V gene sequence: CDR1 GTSNPN, CDR2 SVGIG (reference sequence). CDR3 in DNA: TGTGCCTGGTCCAACCACGAACAGGGAGCCTATGGCTACACCTTC. This sequence encodes CAWSNHEQGAYGYTF.